The T cell receptor (beta chain) under discussion was sequenced for a study of OX40 agonist ivuxolimab in advanced cancers. Overall study: Hepatocellular carcinoma, melanoma, renal cell or head and neck cancer was diagnosed in the dose-escalation patients. Among those enrolled, mean age was around 55 years (range 23 to 79) and 82.7% were male.

Germline V gene lookup returns CDR1 SGHTA and CDR2 FQGNSA. Trimming took off 5 bases at V and 3 bases at J, with 19 bases between the two ends. The CDR3 runs 16 residues. The repertoire was sequenced with immunoSEQ multiplex PCR; TCRdb's copy has only in-frame clones and lacks some. The sample lists 45,000 or so clones; nearly 90% were seen once. Findings of the study overall: Some of the lowest clonal expansion was seen in partial responders at 0.1-3.0 mg/kg. Antigens targeted by the expanded peripheral T cells were not determined.

Details on this clone: No antigen is known for it.

The clonotype comes from an adult with an advanced solid tumor such as melanoma, head and neck, liver or kidney cancer. Material: CD4+ or CD8+ T cells sorted from blood, obtained in a trial of the OX40 agonist ivuxolimab. The gene calls are TRBV7-2 and TRBJ1-2; a possible D gene is TRBD1 (5 bases). The DNA for the CDR3 is TGTGCCAGCAGCCCAACGAACTCCAGGGAGGACTATGGCTACACCTTC. Its translation: CASSPTNSREDYGYTF.